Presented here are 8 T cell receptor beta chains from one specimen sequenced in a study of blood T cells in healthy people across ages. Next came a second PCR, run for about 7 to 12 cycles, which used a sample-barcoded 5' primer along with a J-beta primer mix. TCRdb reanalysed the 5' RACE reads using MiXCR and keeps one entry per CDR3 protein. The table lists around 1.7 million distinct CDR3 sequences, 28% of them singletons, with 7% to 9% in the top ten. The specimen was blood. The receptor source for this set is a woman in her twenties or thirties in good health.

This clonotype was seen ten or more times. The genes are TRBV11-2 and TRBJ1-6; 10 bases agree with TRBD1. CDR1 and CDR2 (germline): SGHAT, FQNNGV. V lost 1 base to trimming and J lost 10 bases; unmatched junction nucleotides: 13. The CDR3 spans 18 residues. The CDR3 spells CASSLVFSPGQGRSPLHF. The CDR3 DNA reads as TGTGCCAGCAGCTTAGTTTTCTCTCCGGGACAGGGGCGGTCACCCCTCCACTTT.

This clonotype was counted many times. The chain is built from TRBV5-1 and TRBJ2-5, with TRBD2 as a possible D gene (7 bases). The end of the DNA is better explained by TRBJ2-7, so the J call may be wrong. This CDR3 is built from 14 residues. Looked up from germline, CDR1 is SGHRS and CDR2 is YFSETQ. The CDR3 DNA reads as TGCGCCAGCAGCTCGGAGGGGGGGTACGGCGAGCAGTACTTC. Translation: CASSSEGGYGEQYF.

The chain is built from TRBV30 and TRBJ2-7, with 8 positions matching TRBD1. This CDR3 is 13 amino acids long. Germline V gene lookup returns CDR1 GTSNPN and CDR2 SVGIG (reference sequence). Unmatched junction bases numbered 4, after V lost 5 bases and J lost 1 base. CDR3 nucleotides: TGTGCCTGGTGCGGGACAGGTTCCTACGAGCAGTACTTC. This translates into CAWCGTGSYEQYF. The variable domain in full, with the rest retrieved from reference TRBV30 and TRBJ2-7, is SQTIHQWPATLVQPVGSPLSLECTVEGTSNPNLYWYRQAAGRGLQLLFYSVGIGQISSEVPQNLSASRPQDRQFILSSKKLLLSDSGFYLCAWCGTGSYEQYFGPGTRLTVT.

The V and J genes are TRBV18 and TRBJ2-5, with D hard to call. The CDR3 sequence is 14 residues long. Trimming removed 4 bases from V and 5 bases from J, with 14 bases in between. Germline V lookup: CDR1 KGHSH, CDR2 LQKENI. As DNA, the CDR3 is TGTGCCAGCTCACTACGATCCCAACCGGAGACCCAGTACTTC. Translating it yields CASSLRSQPETQYF. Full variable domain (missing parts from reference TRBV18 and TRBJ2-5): NAGVMQNPRHLVRRRGQEARLRCSPMKGHSHVYWYRQLPEEGLKFMVYLQKENIIDESGMPKERFSAEFPKEGPSILRIQQVVRGDSAAYFCASSLRSQPETQYFGPGTRLLVL.

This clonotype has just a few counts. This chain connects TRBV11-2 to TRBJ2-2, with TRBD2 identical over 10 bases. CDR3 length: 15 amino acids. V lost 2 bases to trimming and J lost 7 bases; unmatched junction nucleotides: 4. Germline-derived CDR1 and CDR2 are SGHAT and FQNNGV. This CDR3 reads CASSLYLAGVGELFF. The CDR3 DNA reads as TGTGCCAGCAGCTTATACCTAGCGGGAGTCGGGGAGCTGTTTTTT.

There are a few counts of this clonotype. The CDR3 sequence is CASSLRQGWGGNTEAFF. The CDR3 DNA follows: TGTGCCAGCAGCTTACGGCAGGGTTGGGGCGGGAACACTGAAGCTTTCTTT. The genes are TRBV7-9 and TRBJ1-1; D is possibly TRBD1 (5 bases). CDR1 is SEHNR, CDR2 FQNEAQ, per germline (reference sequence). The CDR3 consists of 17 residues. Trimming left V 2 bases short and J 1 base short, with 17 bases between.

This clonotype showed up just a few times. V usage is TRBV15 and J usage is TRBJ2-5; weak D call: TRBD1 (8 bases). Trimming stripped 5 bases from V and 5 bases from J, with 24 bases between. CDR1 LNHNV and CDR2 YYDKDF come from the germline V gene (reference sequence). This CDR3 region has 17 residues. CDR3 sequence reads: CATSHHRGEGSTETQYF. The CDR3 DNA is TGTGCCACCAGCCACCACAGGGGGGAGGGATCGACGGAGACCCAGTACTTC.

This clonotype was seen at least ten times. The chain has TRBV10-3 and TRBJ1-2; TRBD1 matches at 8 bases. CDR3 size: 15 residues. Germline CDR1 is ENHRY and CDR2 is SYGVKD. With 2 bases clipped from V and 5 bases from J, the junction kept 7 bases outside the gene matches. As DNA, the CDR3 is TGTGCCATCAGTGAGCGACCGACAGGGGATTATGGCTACACCTTC. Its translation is CAISERPTGDYGYTF.